This TCR beta chain is drawn from a study of blood T cell repertoires in COVID-19. On the study more broadly: Specimens from acute and convalescent COVID-19 originated in the United States, Italy and Spain.

Original analysis: Nucleated cell number was recorded as an estimate derived from reference gene primer amplification. The data were produced by immunoSEQ multiplex PCR, yet TCRdb's version contains in-frame clones alone and is incomplete. The DNA was the basis for D and trimming; V, J and clone size are from that table. The top ten hold under 2.5% of the sample, which has under 300,000 clones, approximately 90% seen once. Participants spanned ages roughly 18 to 95 years and resided in roughly 26 US areas. V was clipped by 3 bases and J by 4 bases; unmatched bases: 5. The CDR3 has 14 residues. Germline V gene lookup returns CDR1 SGHRS and CDR2 YFSETQ.

This receptor was taken from a young woman who had recovered from COVID-19. The chain links TRBV5-1 to TRBJ1-1, with TRBD1 identical over 8 bases. Sequencing was done on a sample of PBMCs or T cells enriched from blood (not recorded which). In DNA, the CDR3 is TGCGCCAGCAGCTCGCAGGGGGCAAGCACTGAAGCTTTCTTT. Translated, it gives CASSSQGASTEAFF.